The rows below give T cell receptor beta chains drawn from one sample of a study of T cells after yellow fever vaccination. TCRdb redid the calling of the 5' RACE reads with MiXCR, one entry per CDR3 protein. The sample lists nearly 300,000 distinct CDR3 sequences; roughly 8.7% were seen once. The material was CD4+ T cells sorted from PBMCs, obtained 5 days after the yellow fever booster vaccination. These receptors originate from a man aged 18 to 30 who received the YFV17D yellow fever vaccine. The CDR3 runs from the conserved cysteine through the conserved F or W. A D gene is named only where the DNA matches it firmly. Size tells how often a clone was seen (once, few, many) or the class of an expanded clone, and some rows leave it out.

.	.	TRBV7-9	TRBJ1-2	TGTGCCAGACAGGACTATTATGGCTACACCTTC	CARQDYYGYTF
many	TRBD1	TRBV6-5	TRBJ1-2	TGTGCCAGCAGCCATCGAGGGACAGGGGGCGGTGGCTACACCTTC	CASSHRGTGGGGYTF
few	.	TRBV6-1	TRBJ1-6	TGTGCCAGCACCTCGGGACTCCCCTCCTATAATTCACCCCTCCACTTT	CASTSGLPSYNSPLHF
few	.	TRBV30	TRBJ1-4	TGTGCCTGGAGTGTACGGAGTCGGAACCCCGTAGGGTATGGTGAAAAACTGTTTTTT	CAWSVRSRNPVGYGEKLFF
many	.	TRBV24-1	TRBJ2-2	TGTGCCACCAGTGATTGGGAGACCGGGGAGCTGTTTTTT	CATSDWETGELFF
.	.	TRBV5-4	TRBJ2-2	TGTGCCAGCAGCCTGCCCGGGACTCCCACCGGGGAGCTGTTTTTT	CASSLPGTPTGELFF
.	.	TRBV5-1	TRBJ1-4	TGCGCCAGCAGCTTGGACGTGGGGGCTAATGAAAAACTGTTTTTT	CASSLDVGANEKLFF
once	.	TRBV9	TRBJ1-4	TGTGCCAGCAGCCCAGGGCTACCGGCGGCGCAGGGGAAACTGTTTTTT	CASSPGLPAAQGKLFF
.	.	TRBV7-8	TRBJ1-1	TGTGCCAGCAGCTTAGACAGGCACACTGAAGCTTTCTTT	CASSLDRHTEAFF
.	TRBD2	TRBV5-1	TRBJ2-3	TGCGCCAGCAGCCGTCCGGGACTAGCGGGGTCAGATACGCAGTATTTT	CASSRPGLAGSDTQYF
few	.	TRBV29-1	TRBJ2-3	TGCAGCGTTCCGGCAGCGAGCACAGATACGCAGTATTTT	CSVPAASTDTQYF
few	TRBD1	TRBV24-1	TRBJ1-2	TGTGCCACCAGTGAACCGGACAGGGGTGACGGCTACACCTTC	CATSEPDRGDGYTF
.	.	TRBV9	TRBJ2-1	TGTGCCAGCAGCGCCCGACCCTACAATGAGCAGTTCTTC	CASSARPYNEQFF
.	TRBD2	TRBV7-2	TRBJ2-3	TGTGCCAGCAGCTTAGACCGGACTAGCGGGGTCGATACGCAGTATTTT	CASSLDRTSGVDTQYF
.	.	TRBV3-1	TRBJ2-7	TGTGCCAGCAGCCAAGTAGCCGGACAGCAGTACTTC	CASSQVAGQQYF
.	TRBD1	TRBV5-6	TRBJ2-7	TGTGCCAGCAGCTTGTCGGGACAGGGGAGGTACGAGCAGTACTTC	CASSLSGQGRYEQYF
few	.	TRBV12-3/TRBV12-4	TRBJ2-4	TGTGCCAGCAGGGGCAGGGGCGCGGGCAAAAACATTCAGTACTTC	CASRGRGAGKNIQYF
few	TRBD1	TRBV28	TRBJ2-2	TGTGCCAGCAGTTTACCCCCGGGACAGGGGTTGAACACCGGGGAGCTGTTTTTT	CASSLPPGQGLNTGELFF
.	.	TRBV7-3	TRBJ2-3	TGTGCCAGCAGCTTCACCGGGACGATTACAGATACGCAGTATTTT	CASSFTGTITDTQYF
.	TRBD1	TRBV4-3	TRBJ2-6	TGCGCCAGCAGCCAAGATCTACAGGGGGCTACTGGGGCCAACGTCCTGACTTTC	CASSQDLQGATGANVLTF
many	TRBD1	TRBV15	TRBJ2-4	TGTGCCACCAGCAGTCCGGGACAGGGTGCAAACATTCAGTACTTC	CATSSPGQGANIQYF
.	TRBD1	TRBV20-1	TRBJ2-3	TGCAGTCCCCGGACAGGGACAGATACGCAGTATTTT	CSPRTGTDTQYF
.	TRBD1	TRBV19	TRBJ1-4	TGTGCCAGTAGTAAGACAGGGATCTTTAATGAAAAACTGTTTTTT	CASSKTGIFNEKLFF
few	TRBD1	TRBV29-1	TRBJ2-5	TGCAGCGTCGATAGACAGGGGGAGACCCAGTACTTC	CSVDRQGETQYF
many	TRBD1	TRBV28	TRBJ1-1	TGTGCCAGCAGTGGACCCGGGACAGGGTCTTTCTTT	CASSGPGTGSFF
.	.	TRBV9	TRBJ1-1	TGTGCCAGCAGCCCTTGGACATACACTGAAGCTTTCTTT	CASSPWTYTEAFF
.	.	TRBV14	TRBJ2-1	TGTGCCAGCAGCCAAGTCCCGGTCAGGGTGAGGAATGAGCAGTTCTTC	CASSQVPVRVRNEQFF
few	.	TRBV3-1	TRBJ1-1	TGTGCCAGCAGTCACGCGGGGAAAAAGGTGACTGAAGCTTTCTTT	CASSHAGKKVTEAFF
.	.	TRBV7-2	TRBJ2-1	TGTGCCAGCAGCTTAGGGCTAGCGAGGACCAATGAGCAGTTCTTC	CASSLGLARTNEQFF
few	.	TRBV7-6	TRBJ1-2	TGTGCCAGCAGCCCGAGGGGGTGGGACTATGGCTACACCTTC	CASSPRGWDYGYTF
few	TRBD2	TRBV11-2	TRBJ2-1	TGTGCCAGCAGCCCTATCAGACTAGCGGGGGGGTTCGGTGAGCAGTTCTTC	CASSPIRLAGGFGEQFF
few	.	TRBV6-6	TRBJ2-1	TGTGCCAGCAGCCCAGGGGGGGATGAGCAGTTCTTC	CASSPGGDEQFF
few	.	TRBV7-9	TRBJ2-7	TGTGCCAGCAGCTTAGCGATCTACGAGCAGTACTTC	CASSLAIYEQYF
many	TRBD2	TRBV20-1	TRBJ2-2	TGCAGTGCTAGACCCTCATTTAGCGGGAGGGAGCTGTTTTTT	CSARPSFSGRELFF
.	TRBD2	TRBV6-5	TRBJ2-3	TGTGCCAGCAGTTACTCACTAGCGGGGGGGCATGATACGCAGTATTTT	CASSYSLAGGHDTQYF
.	TRBD1	TRBV6-2/TRBV6-3	TRBJ1-2	TGTGCCAGCAGTGGACAGGGGGCGAACTATGGCTACACCTTC	CASSGQGANYGYTF
few	TRBD1	TRBV27	TRBJ2-4	TGTGCCAGCAGTCTCGGACAGGGCCTAGCCAAAAACATTCAGTACTTC	CASSLGQGLAKNIQYF